A single sample is the source of the 25 T cell receptor beta chains below, sequenced in a study of blood T cell repertoires in COVID-19. Only in-frame clones appear in the TCRdb table, and some are missing; sequencing was by immunoSEQ multiplex PCR. The sample lists about 52,000 clones, roughly four fifths occurring once. Sample: peripheral blood. These receptors were collected from an elderly man with COVID-19, enrolled during active disease.

Only a few counts were recorded for this clone. This chain joins TRBV6-4 and TRBJ2-2; maybe TRBD2 (6 bases). V lost 8 bases, J lost 4 bases, and 17 bases lay in between. This CDR3 is built from 15 residues. Germline V CDR1 and CDR2: MRHNA, SNTAGT. CDR3: CASSGGESLTGELFF. DNA for the CDR3: TGTGCCAGCTCCGGCGGGGAGAGTCTCACCGGGGAGCTGTTTTTT.

The rearrangement links TRBV6-4 to TRBJ2-7; 7 bases align to TRBD1. Germline CDR1 MRHNA, CDR2 SNTAGT. The CDR3 totals 15 residues. Losses at the gene ends were 6 bases for V and 3 bases for J; bases not matched to a gene: 11. The CDR3: CASSGRRDSLYEQYF. In nucleotides, the CDR3 is TGTGCCAGCAGCGGCCGACGGGACAGCCTCTACGAGCAGTACTTC.

This clone was counted between two and nine times. V gene TRBV18 combines with J gene TRBJ1-2; a weak D match, TRBD1 (5 bases). Germline V gene sequence: CDR1 KGHSH, CDR2 LQKENI. The CDR3 spans 13 residues. The V gene lost 5 bases and the J gene lost 4 bases, with 11 bases spanning the gap. CDR3: CASSSGDPYGYTF. CDR3 DNA: TGTGCCAGCTCATCGGGGGATCCCTATGGCTACACCTTC.

There are a few counts of this clone. Here the CDR3 reads CASSPKSGTEAFF. For the CDR3, the DNA is TGCGCCAGCAGCCCTAAGTCCGGCACTGAAGCTTTCTTT. This chain connects TRBV4-3 to TRBJ1-1; D gene unclear. V dropped 4 bases and J dropped 4 bases, with 10 bases sitting between them. The CDR3 runs 13 residues. In germline, CDR1 is LGHNA, CDR2 YSLEER.

This chain uses TRBV19 with TRBJ1-6; 7 nucleotides agree with TRBD1. The CDR3 is 15 amino acids. The V segment lost 7 bases and the J segment 8 bases; nucleotides outside the gene matches: 11. CDR1 LNHDA and CDR2 SQIVND come from the germline V gene (reference sequence). CDR3 protein: CASKVAQGEDSPLHF. In nucleotides, the CDR3 is TGTGCCAGTAAGGTTGCGCAGGGGGAGGATTCACCCCTCCACTTT.

The chain employs TRBV4-3 and TRBJ1-6; the D gene is possibly TRBD1 (6 bases). With 0 bases removed from V and 7 bases from J, the gap between germline ends came to 10 bases. This CDR3 contains 15 residues. The germline gives CDR1 LGHNA, CDR2 YSLEER. The DNA of the CDR3 is TGCGCCAGCAGCCAAGACAGGGGATACAATTCACCCCTCCACTTT. Protein: CASSQDRGYNSPLHF.

This clone was recorded once. The chain links TRBV4-3 to TRBJ2-5; 7 positions match TRBD2. This CDR3 is built from 14 residues. CDR1 and CDR2 from the germline V gene are LGHNA and YSLEER. The junction had 8 bases not matched to a gene; V was cut back by 5 bases and J by 5 bases. The DNA for the CDR3 is TGCGCCAGCAGCTTGGGGCTAGCGGTGGAGACCCAGTACTTC. Translating gives CASSLGLAVETQYF.

CDR3 in DNA: TGTGCCAGCAGCTTAGGGACAGTGTATGGCTACACCTTC. It codes for CASSLGTVYGYTF. The genes are TRBV7-8 and TRBJ1-2, with a weak D call TRBD1 (6 bases). CDR1 is SGHVS and CDR2 is FQNEAQ in the germline V gene. The CDR3 is 13 residues long. The V end was cut by 1 base, the J end by 5 bases, with 8 bases between.

The chain couples TRBV5-1 to TRBJ1-1; 10 bases map to TRBD1. Unmatched junction bases numbered 6, after V lost 1 base and J lost 0 bases. The CDR3 runs 17 residues. CDR1 and CDR2 (germline): SGHRS, YFSETQ. This chain's CDR3 is CASSLSTGQGLNTEAFF. In DNA form, the CDR3 reads TGCGCCAGCAGCTTGTCAACGGGACAGGGGTTGAACACTGAAGCTTTCTTT. Variable domain in full (rest from reference TRBV5-1 and TRBJ1-1): KAGVTQTPRYLIKTRGQQVTLSCSPISGHRSVSWYQQTPGQGLQFLFEYFSETQRNKGNFPGRFSGRQFSNSRSEMNVSTLELGDSALYLCASSLSTGQGLNTEAFFGQGTRLTVV.

The chain has TRBV6-2 or TRBV6-3 and TRBJ1-5, with D perhaps TRBD1 (6 bases). The CDR3 has 13 residues. The germline V gene encodes CDR1 MNHEY and CDR2 SVGEGT. Trimming left V 5 bases short and J 6 bases short, with 11 bases between. In DNA, the CDR3 is TGTGCCAGCAGTAACAGGGCGGGTCAGCCCCAGCATTTT. Translating it yields CASSNRAGQPQHF.

This clone was observed a single time. This rearrangement joins TRBV27 to TRBJ2-1, with 12 bases lining up with TRBD2. V lost 6 bases to trimming and J lost 8 bases; unmatched junction nucleotides: 8. Germline V gene data show CDR1 as MNHEY and CDR2 as SMNVEV (reference sequence). This CDR3 region has 15 residues. The CDR3 DNA is TGTGCCAGCAGGCTAGCGGGGGGGCCTTACGATGAGCAGTTCTTC. This translates into CASRLAGGPYDEQFF.

This chain joins TRBV5-5 and TRBJ1-2; TRBD1 matches 9 bases. J was trimmed by 0 bases and V by 2 bases; bases with no gene match: 2. Germline V gene data show CDR1 as SGHKS and CDR2 as YYEKEE (reference sequence). This CDR3 region has 15 residues. The CDR3 reads CASSFGQGPNYGYTF. Here the CDR3 DNA reads TGTGCCAGCAGCTTCGGACAGGGGCCTAACTATGGCTACACCTTC.

The J gene is TRBJ2-1, the V gene TRBV5-4, with a possible D match to TRBD1 (5 bases). The CDR3 length is 14 residues. Trimming stripped 4 bases from V and 1 base from J, with 9 bases between. CDR1 and CDR2 from the germline V gene are SGHNT and YYREEE (reference sequence). CDR3 sequence reads: CASSLQGSYNEQFF. Here the CDR3 DNA reads TGTGCCAGCAGCCTCCAGGGATCCTACAATGAGCAGTTCTTC.

The chain employs TRBV7-3 and TRBJ2-5, with no clear D. In germline, CDR1 is SGHTA, CDR2 FQGTGA. There are 13 residues in the CDR3. Trimming left V 4 bases short and J 1 base short, with 7 bases between. The CDR3 sequence: CASSSTLQETQYF. The CDR3 bases are TGTGCCAGCAGCTCGACACTCCAAGAGACCCAGTACTTC.

This rearrangement joins TRBV25-1 to TRBJ1-5, with D possibly TRBD1 on 6 matching bases. V lost 1 base to trimming and J lost 7 bases, with 17 bases between them. The CDR3 length is 16 residues. Germline CDR1 reads MGHDK; CDR2 reads SYGVNS. CDR3: CASSESGRSGGQPQHF. In DNA form, the CDR3 reads TGTGCCAGCAGTGAATCAGGCAGGTCGGGGGGCCAGCCCCAGCATTTT.

The chain employs TRBV4-1 and TRBJ2-1; unclear D gene. CDR1 and CDR2 (germline): MGHRA, YSYEKL. V dropped 0 bases and J dropped 4 bases, with 10 bases sitting between them. This CDR3 is built from 15 residues. The CDR3 DNA reads as TGCGCCAGCAGCCAAGATGGGCTCCTATACAATGAGCAGTTCTTC. Protein sequence: CASSQDGLLYNEQFF.

The V gene is TRBV3-1 (or the pseudogene TRBV3-2), the J gene TRBJ1-2, with 10 positions matching TRBD1. V dropped 0 bases and J dropped 9; count of bases not matched to a gene: 19. The CDR3 is 19 amino acids. Germline values: CDR1 LGHDT, CDR2 YNNKEL (reference sequence). CDR3 region: CASSQEPGQGRLPGDRYTF. The DNA of the CDR3 is TGTGCCAGCAGCCAAGAACCGGGACAGGGGCGCCTTCCCGGCGATCGCTACACCTTC.

The rearrangement uses TRBV4-3 and TRBJ1-3; no reliable D call. V gave up 4 bases and J gave up 0 bases, with 10 bases separating them. Germline CDR1 reads LGHNA; CDR2 reads YSLEER. This CDR3 is built from 15 residues. CDR3 region: CASSPGDDSGNTIYF. The CDR3 DNA reads TGCGCCAGCAGCCCCGGGGATGACTCTGGAAACACCATATATTTT.

About this clone itself: Other DNA sequences within the sample encode an identical CDR3. V gene TRBV2 combines with J gene TRBJ1-5; D possibly corresponds to TRBD1 (5 bases). Per germline, CDR1 SNHLY and CDR2 FYNNEI. The CDR3 loop spans 14 amino acids. Trimming pared 3 bases from V and 6 bases from J, leaving 12 bases between. The chain's CDR3 is CASSEGREGQPQHF. CDR3 nucleotides: TGTGCCAGCAGTGAGGGCAGGGAAGGTCAGCCCCAGCATTTT.

The V and J genes are TRBV28 and TRBJ2-7, with a weak D call TRBD2 (5 bases). The CDR3 is 13 residues long. Deletions cut 5 bases from V and 5 bases from J, with 13 bases between. Germline V CDR1 and CDR2: MDHEN, SYDVKM. As DNA, the CDR3 is TGTGCCAGCAGTAGCCTTGGGAGAGACGAGCAGTACTTC. Translated: CASSSLGRDEQYF.

V usage is TRBV4-1 and J usage is TRBJ2-1; the D is unclear. Looked up from germline, CDR1 is MGHRA and CDR2 is YSYEKL. The CDR3 consists of 13 residues. The V end was cut by 1 base, the J end by 4 bases, with 5 bases between. The CDR3 DNA sequence: TGCGCCAGCAGCCAAGTCTTTTACAATGAGCAGTTCTTC. Translation gives CASSQVFYNEQFF.

This clone was counted once. This chain connects TRBV5-4 to TRBJ1-6; D is perhaps TRBD1 (5 bases). Germline-derived CDR1 and CDR2 are SGHNT and YYREEE (reference sequence). The CDR3 extends over 14 amino acids. V dropped 1 base and J dropped 6 bases, with 8 bases sitting between them. The CDR3 nucleotides are TGTGCCAGCAGCTTGTGGGGGGGTAATTCACCCCTCCACTTT. Encoded protein: CASSLWGGNSPLHF.

The chain uses TRBV18 and TRBJ1-2, with D hard to call. Germline CDR1 is KGHSH and CDR2 is LQKENI. This CDR3 contains 12 residues. V lost 2 bases, J lost 7 bases, and 8 bases lay in between. The CDR3 DNA is TGTGCCAGCTCACCAGGCCGGGTTGGCTACACCTTC. Its protein product is CASSPGRVGYTF.

The chain recombines TRBV19 with TRBJ1-2, with D perhaps TRBD1 (5 bases). Between the trimmed V and J ends, which lost 7 bases and 4 bases, there was a span of 19 bases. The CDR3 extends over 15 amino acids. Germline CDR1 is LNHDA and CDR2 is SQIVND (reference sequence). The CDR3 loop reads CASTTPRGRAYGYTF. The CDR3 region has the DNA TGTGCCAGTACCACACCTAGGGGCAGGGCCTATGGCTACACCTTC.

The genes are TRBV30 and TRBJ1-1; a weak D match, TRBD1 (6 bases). The CDR3 runs to 15 residues. Trimming took 2 bases from V and 1 from J, leaving 14 bases between them. Germline CDR1 and CDR2: GTSNPN and SVGIG (reference sequence). The CDR3 DNA reads TGTGCCTGGAGTCGGGGGGCGATGGGGAACACTGAAGCTTTCTTT. Translating gives CAWSRGAMGNTEAFF.